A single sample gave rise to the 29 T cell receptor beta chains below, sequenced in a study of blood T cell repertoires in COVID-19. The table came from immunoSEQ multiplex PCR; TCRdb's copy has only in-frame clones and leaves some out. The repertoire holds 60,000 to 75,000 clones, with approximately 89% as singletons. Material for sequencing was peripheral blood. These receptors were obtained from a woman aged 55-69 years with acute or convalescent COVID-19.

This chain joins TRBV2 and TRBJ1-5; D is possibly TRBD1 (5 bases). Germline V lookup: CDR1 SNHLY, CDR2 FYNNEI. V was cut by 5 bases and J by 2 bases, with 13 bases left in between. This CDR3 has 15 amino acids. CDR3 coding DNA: TGTGCCAGCAGTTCAGACAGCCTGGGCAATCAGCCCCAGCATTTT. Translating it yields CASSSDSLGNQPQHF.

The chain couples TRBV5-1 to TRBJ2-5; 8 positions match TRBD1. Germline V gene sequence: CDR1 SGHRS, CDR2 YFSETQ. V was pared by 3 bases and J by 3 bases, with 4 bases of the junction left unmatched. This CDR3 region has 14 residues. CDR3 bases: TGCGCCAGCAGCTACACAGGGGGTGAAGAGACCCAGTACTTC. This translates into CASSYTGGEETQYF.

The CDR3 nucleotides are TGTGCCATCAGTGCGGCGGTTGGGAGCAATCAGCCCCAGCATTTT. Its protein product is CAISAAVGSNQPQHF. This chain links TRBV10-3 with TRBJ1-5; no reliable D call. From germline, CDR1 is ENHRY and CDR2 SYGVKD. Trimming removed 4 bases from V and 1 base from J, with 11 bases in between. The CDR3 totals 15 residues.

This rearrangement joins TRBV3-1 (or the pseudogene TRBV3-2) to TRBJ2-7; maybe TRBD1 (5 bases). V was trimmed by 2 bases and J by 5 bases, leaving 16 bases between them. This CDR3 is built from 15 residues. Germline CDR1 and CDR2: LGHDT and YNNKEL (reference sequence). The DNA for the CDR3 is TGTGCCAGCAGCCAACAGGGCACAAGTAAGGACGAGCAGTACTTC. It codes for CASSQQGTSKDEQYF.

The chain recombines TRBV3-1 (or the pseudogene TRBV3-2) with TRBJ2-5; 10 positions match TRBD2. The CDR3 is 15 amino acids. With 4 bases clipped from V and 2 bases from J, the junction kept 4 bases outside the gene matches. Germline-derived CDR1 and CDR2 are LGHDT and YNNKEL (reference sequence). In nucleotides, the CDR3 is TGTGCCAGCAGCCGTTCAGCGGGGGGGCAAGAGACCCAGTACTTC. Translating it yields CASSRSAGGQETQYF.

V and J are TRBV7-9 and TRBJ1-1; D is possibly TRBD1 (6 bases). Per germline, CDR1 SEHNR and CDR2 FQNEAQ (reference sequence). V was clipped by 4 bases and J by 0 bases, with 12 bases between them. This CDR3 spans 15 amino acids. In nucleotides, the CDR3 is TGTGCCAGCAGCTCACAGGGTTACGTGAACACTGAAGCTTTCTTT. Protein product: CASSSQGYVNTEAFF.

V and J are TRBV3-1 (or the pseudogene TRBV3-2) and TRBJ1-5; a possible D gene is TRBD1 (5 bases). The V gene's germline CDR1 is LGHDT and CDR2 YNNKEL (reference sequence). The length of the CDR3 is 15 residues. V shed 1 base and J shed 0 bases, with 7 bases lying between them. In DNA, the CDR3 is TGTGCCAGCAGCCAAGGACAGTATAGCAATCAGCCCCAGCATTTT. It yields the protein CASSQGQYSNQPQHF.

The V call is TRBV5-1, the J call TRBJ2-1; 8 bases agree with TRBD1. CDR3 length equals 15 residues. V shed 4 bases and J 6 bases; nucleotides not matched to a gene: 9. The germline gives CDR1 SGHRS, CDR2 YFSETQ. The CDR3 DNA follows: TGCGCCAGCAGCCCCGGGACAGGACGAATCAATGAGCAGTTCTTC. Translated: CASSPGTGRINEQFF.

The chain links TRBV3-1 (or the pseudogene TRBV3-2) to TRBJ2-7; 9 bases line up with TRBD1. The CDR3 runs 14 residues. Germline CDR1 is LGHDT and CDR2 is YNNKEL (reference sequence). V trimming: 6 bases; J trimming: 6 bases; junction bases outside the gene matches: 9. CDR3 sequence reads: CASSQDRGSFEQYF. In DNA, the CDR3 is TGTGCCAGCAGTCAGGACAGGGGTAGTTTCGAGCAGTACTTC.

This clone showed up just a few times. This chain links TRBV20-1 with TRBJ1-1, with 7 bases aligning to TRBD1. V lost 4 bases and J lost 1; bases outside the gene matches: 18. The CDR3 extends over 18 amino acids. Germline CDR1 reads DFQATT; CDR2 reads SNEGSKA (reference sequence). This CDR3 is CSANDGMGTAIGNTEAFF. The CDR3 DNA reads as TGCAGTGCTAATGATGGGATGGGGACAGCGATAGGGAACACTGAAGCTTTCTTT.

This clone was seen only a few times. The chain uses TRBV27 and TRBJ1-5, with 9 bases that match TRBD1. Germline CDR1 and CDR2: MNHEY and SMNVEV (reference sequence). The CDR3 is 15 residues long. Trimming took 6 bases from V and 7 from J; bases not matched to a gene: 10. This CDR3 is CASSSGQGMWQPQHF. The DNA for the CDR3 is TGTGCCAGCAGCTCCGGACAGGGGATGTGGCAGCCCCAGCATTTT.

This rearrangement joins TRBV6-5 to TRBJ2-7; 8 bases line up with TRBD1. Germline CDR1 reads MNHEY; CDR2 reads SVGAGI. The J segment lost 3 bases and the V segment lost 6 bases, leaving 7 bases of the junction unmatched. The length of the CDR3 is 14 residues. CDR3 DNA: TGTGCCAGCAGGGCGGGACAGGCGAACTACGAGCAGTACTTC. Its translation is CASRAGQANYEQYF.

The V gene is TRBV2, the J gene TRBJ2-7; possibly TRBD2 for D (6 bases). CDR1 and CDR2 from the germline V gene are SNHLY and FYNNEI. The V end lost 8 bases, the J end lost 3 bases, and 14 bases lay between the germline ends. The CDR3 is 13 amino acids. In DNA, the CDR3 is TGTGCCAGCTCGGGGGAAGCCGACTACGAGCAGTACTTC. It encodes CASSGEADYEQYF. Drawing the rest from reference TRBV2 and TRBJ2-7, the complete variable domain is EPEVTQTPSHQVTQMGQEVILRCVPISNHLYFYWYRQILGQKVEFLVSFYNNEISEKSEIFDDQFSVERPDGSNFTLKIRSTKLEDSAMYFCASSGEADYEQYFGPGTRLTVT.

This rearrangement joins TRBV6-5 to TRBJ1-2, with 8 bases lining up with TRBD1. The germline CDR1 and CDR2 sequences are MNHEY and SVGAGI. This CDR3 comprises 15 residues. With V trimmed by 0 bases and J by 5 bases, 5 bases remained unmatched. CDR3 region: CASSYSGTGWYGYTF. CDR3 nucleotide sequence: TGTGCCAGCAGTTACTCCGGGACAGGATGGTATGGCTACACCTTC.

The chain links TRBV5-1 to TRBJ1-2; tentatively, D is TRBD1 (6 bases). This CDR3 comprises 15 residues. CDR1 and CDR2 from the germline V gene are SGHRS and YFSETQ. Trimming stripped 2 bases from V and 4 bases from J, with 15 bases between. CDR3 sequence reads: CASSFSPGDLYGYTF. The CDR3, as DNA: TGCGCCAGCAGCTTCTCGCCAGGGGACCTCTATGGCTACACCTTC.

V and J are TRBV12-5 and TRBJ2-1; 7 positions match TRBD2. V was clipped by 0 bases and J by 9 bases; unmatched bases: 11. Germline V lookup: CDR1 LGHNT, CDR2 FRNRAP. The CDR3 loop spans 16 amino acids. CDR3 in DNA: TGTGCTAGTGGTTTGGTACTCCAGGGAGGGGACGGTGAGCAGTTCTTC. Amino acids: CASGLVLQGGDGEQFF.

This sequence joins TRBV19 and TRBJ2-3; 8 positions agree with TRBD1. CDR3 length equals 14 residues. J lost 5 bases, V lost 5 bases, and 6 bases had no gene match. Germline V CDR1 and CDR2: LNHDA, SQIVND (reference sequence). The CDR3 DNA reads TGTGCCAGTAGTCTGCAGGGGGCGGGAGATACGCAGTATTTT. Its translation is CASSLQGAGDTQYF.

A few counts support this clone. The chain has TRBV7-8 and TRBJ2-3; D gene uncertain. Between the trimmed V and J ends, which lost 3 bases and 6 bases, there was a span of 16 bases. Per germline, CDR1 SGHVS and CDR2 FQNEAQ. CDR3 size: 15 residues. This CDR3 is CASSLPTSFPDTQYF. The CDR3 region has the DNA TGTGCCAGCAGCTTGCCCACATCCTTTCCCGATACGCAGTATTTT. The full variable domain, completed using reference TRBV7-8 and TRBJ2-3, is GAGVSQSPRYKVAKRGQDVALRCDPISGHVSLFWYQQALGQGPEFLTYFQNEAQLDKSGLPSDRFFAERPEGSVSTLKIQRTQQEDSAVYLCASSLPTSFPDTQYFGPGTRLTVL.

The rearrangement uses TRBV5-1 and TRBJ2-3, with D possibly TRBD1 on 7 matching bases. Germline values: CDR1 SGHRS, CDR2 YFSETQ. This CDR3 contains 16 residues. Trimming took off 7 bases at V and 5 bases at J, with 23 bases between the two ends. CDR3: CASALSGAGGKDTQYF. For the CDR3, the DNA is TGCGCCAGCGCCTTATCGGGGGCAGGGGGGAAAGATACGCAGTATTTT.

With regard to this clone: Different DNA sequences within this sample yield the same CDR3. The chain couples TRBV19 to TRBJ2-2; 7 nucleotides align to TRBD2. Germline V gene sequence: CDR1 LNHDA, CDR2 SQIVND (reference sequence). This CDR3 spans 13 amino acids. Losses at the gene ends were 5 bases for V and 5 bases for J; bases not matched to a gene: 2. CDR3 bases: TGTGCCAGTAGTCCGGGGGGTACCGGGGAGCTGTTTTTT. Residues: CASSPGGTGELFF.

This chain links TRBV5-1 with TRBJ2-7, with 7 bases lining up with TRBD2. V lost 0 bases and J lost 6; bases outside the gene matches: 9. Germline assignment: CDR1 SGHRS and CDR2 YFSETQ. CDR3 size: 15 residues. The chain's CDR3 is CASSLVGRLAGEQYF. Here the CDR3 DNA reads TGCGCCAGCAGCTTGGTCGGGAGACTAGCTGGCGAGCAGTACTTC.

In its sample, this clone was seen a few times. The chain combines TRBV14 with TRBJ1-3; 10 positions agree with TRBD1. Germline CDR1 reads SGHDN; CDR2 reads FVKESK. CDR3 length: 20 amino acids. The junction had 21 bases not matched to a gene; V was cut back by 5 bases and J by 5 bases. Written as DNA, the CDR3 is TGTGCCAGCAGCACTCTCCCGGGACAGGGGACTCTCGTAAATCGAAACACCATATATTTT. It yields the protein CASSTLPGQGTLVNRNTIYF.

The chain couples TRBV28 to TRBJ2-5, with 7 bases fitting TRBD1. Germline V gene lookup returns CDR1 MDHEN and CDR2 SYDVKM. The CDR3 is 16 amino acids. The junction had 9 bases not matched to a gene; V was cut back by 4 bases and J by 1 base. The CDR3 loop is CASSSSRQGVQETQYF. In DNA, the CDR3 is TGTGCCAGCAGTTCCTCCCGGCAGGGGGTCCAAGAGACCCAGTACTTC.

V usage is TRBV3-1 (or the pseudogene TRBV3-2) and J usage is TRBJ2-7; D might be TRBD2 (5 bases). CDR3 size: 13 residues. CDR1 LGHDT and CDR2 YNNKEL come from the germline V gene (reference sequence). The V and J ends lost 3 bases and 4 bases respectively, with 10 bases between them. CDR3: CASSQWGDYEQYF. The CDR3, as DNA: TGTGCCAGCAGCCAGTGGGGAGATTACGAGCAGTACTTC.

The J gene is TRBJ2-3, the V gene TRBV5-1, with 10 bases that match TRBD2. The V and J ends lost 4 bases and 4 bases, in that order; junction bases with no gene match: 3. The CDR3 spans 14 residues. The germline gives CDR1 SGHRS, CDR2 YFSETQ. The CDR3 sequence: CASSGGTSADTQYF. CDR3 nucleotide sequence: TGCGCCAGCAGCGGCGGGACTAGCGCAGATACGCAGTATTTT.

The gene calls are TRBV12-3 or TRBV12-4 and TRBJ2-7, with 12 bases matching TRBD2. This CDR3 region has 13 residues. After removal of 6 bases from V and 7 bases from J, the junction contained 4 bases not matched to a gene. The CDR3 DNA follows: TGTGCCAGCAGACTAGCGGGGGGCCGGGAGCAGTACTTC. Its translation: CASRLAGGREQYF.

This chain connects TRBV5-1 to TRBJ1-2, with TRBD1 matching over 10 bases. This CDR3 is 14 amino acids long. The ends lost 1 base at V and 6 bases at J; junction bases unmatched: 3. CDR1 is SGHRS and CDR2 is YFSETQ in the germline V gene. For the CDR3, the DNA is TGCGCCAGCAGCTTGTCGACAGGGGGCCATGGCTACACCTTC. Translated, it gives CASSLSTGGHGYTF.

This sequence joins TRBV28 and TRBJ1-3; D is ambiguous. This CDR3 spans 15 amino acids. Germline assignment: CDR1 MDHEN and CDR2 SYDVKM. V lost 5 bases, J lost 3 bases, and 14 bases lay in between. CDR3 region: CASSGREKDGNTIYF. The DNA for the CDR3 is TGTGCCAGCAGTGGGCGGGAAAAGGATGGAAACACCATATATTTT.

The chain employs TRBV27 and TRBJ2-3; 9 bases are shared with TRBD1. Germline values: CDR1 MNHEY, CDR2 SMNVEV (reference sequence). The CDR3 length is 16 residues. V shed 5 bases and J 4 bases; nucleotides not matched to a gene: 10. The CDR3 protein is CASSAGTGRLADTQYF. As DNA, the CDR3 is TGTGCCAGCAGTGCGGGGACAGGGCGTTTGGCAGATACGCAGTATTTT.